This T cell receptor beta chain was recorded in a study of control samples from healthy donors and cancer patients. Assay used: immunoSEQ multiplex PCR; TCRdb lists only in-frame clones, some missing. The table records about 170,000 clones, 90% to 95% of them present only once. The length of the CDR3 is 14 residues. Germline values: CDR1 MNHEY, CDR2 SVGAGI. V lost 5 bases and J lost 1, with 11 bases in between. V and J are TRBV6-5 and TRBJ1-1; D is unclear. The origin of this receptor is a young woman in good health. The sequenced material came from blood. CDR3 bases: TGTGCCAGCAGTCCGGGAATAGCGAACACTGAAGCTTTCTTT. It specifies CASSPGIANTEAFF.